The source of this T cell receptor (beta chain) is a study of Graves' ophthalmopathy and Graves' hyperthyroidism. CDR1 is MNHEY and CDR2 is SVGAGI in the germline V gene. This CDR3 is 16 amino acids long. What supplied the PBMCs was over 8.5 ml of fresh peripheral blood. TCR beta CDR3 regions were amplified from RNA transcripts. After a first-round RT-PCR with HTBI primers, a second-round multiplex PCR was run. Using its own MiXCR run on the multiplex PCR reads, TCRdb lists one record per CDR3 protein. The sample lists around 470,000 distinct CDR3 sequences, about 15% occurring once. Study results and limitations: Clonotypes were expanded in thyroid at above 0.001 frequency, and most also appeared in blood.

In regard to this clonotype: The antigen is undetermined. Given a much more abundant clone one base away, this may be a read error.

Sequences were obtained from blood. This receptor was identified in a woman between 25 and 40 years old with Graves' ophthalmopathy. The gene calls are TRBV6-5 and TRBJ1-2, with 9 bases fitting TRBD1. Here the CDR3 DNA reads TGTGCCAGCAGTTACAAGAAAAAGGACAGGGGATATGGCTACAGCTTC. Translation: CASSYKKKDRGYGYSF.